This T cell receptor (beta chain) was retrieved from a study of T cells after yellow fever vaccination. Trimming cost V 10 bases and J 1 base; bases outside gene matches: 5. The germline CDR1 and CDR2 sequences are MNHEY and SMNVEV (reference sequence). This CDR3 spans 13 amino acids. This clonotype was seen only a few times. As yet, its antigen is unknown. Study outcomes and limitations: Contamination of FACS-sorted repertoires by abundant clonotypes from the bulk population could occur. On re-exposure, the response was weaker but peaked faster, at day 5 versus 15. Detected again after the booster were most primary-vaccination clones, at nearly 97% CD4 and about 90% CD8.

For TCR, cDNA came from 5'RACE template switching, which added a universal primer site and UMIs. A single record per CDR3 protein comes from TCRdb applying MiXCR to the 5' RACE reads. This sample has 300,000 to 400,000 distinct CDR3 sequences, with 7% to 10% found just once. V and J are TRBV27 and TRBJ2-5; 8 bases fit TRBD2. This clonotype was obtained from a man between 18 and 35 years old who received the YFV17D yellow fever vaccine. Sample: PBMCs, taken approximately 40 days after the first yellow fever vaccination. The CDR3 loop is CATGGGAQETQYF. In nucleotides, the CDR3 is TGTGCCACCGGGGGGGGGGCCCAAGAGACCCAGTACTTC.